This T cell receptor (beta chain) was retrieved from a study of T-cell memory formation after mild COVID-19. Findings and limits, study-wide: Those CD4+ clones that contracted were mainly in CM and EM (CD8+ ones in EMRA).

TCRdb called the 5' RACE reads again in MiXCR, with one record for every CDR3 protein. The sample yields approximately 270,000 distinct CDR3 sequences, under 20% seen once. The CDR3 has 15 amino acids. Germline assignment: CDR1 SGHRS and CDR2 YFSETQ. Trimming removed 2 bases from V and 6 bases from J, with 15 bases in between. This clonotype was counted between two and nine times. What it binds is unknown. This clonotype originated in a man aged 18 to 35 who had mild COVID-19 (a few samples of this study predate the infection). Cell type and time point are not known. The sequenced sample was PBMCs or a T cell subset sorted from them (not recorded which). The chain is built from TRBV5-1 and TRBJ2-1, with D possibly TRBD2 on 6 matching bases. The CDR3 DNA reads TGCGCCAGCAGCTTCCTTTCACTTAGCGGCAATGAGCAGTTCTTC. Translating it yields CASSFLSLSGNEQFF. Looking up the rest from reference TRBV5-1 and TRBJ2-1 gives the full variable domain: KAGVTQTPRYLIKTRGQQVTLSCSPISGHRSVSWYQQTPGQGLQFLFEYFSETQRNKGNFPGRFSGRQFSNSRSEMNVSTLELGDSALYLCASSFLSLSGNEQFFGPGTRLTVL.